The clone carrying this T cell receptor beta chain turned up a few times. Its matching antigen is unknown. No progression to ophthalmopathy during 18 months of follow-up defined stable disease. In patients aged 18 to 65, hyperthyroidism was newly diagnosed, with duration under 2 months. The sample originates from a study of T cells in Graves' hyperthyroidism and ophthalmopathy. General study findings and limits: Most thyroid clonotypes that were expanded above 0.001 also turned up in blood.

Germline V gene data show CDR1 as MNHEY and CDR2 as SVGAGI. The CDR3 loop spans 12 amino acids. V gave up 0 bases and J gave up 6 bases, with 5 bases separating them. Amplification of TCR beta CDR3 regions used RNA as the template. First-round RT-PCR targeting the TCR CDR3 was performed with the HTBI primer set. MiXCR, applied by TCRdb to the multiplex PCR reads, yields one record per CDR3 protein. This table holds roughly 700,000 distinct CDR3 sequences, roughly a third found once. This clonotype originated in a middle-aged woman with Graves' hyperthyroidism. The rearrangement joins TRBV6-5 to TRBJ1-2, with unresolved D. Sequencing input: blood. CDR3 loop: CASSYSADGYTF. The DNA for the CDR3 is TGTGCCAGCAGTTACTCTGCCGATGGCTACACCTTC.